This TCR beta chain was sequenced for a study of regulatory T cells in long-lasting Graves disease. Study-level information: For a period under 3 months, newly diagnosed Graves' patients had taken antithyroid drugs.

This clonotype was observed at least ten times. Time point meaning: newly diagnosed GD, antithyroid drugs for less than 3 months. Making the TCR library involved RNA that had been extracted from PBMCs. Germline V gene lookup returns CDR1 MDHEN and CDR2 SYDVKM. The CDR3 totals 15 residues. J was trimmed by 3 bases and V by 5 bases; bases with no gene match: 7. Arm-PCR of CDR3 regions and iRepertoire HTBI primers were the basis on which TCR beta libraries were built. TCRdb re-derived calls from the multiplex PCR reads in MiXCR, one entry per CDR3 protein. Counted here are 350,000 to 500,000 distinct CDR3 sequences, about 16% occurring once; the ten biggest clones make up around 23%. These data also featured in a second study, about T cells in Graves' hyperthyroidism and ophthalmopathy.

The sequence was obtained from a woman aged 18-29 years with Graves disease. This rearrangement joins TRBV28 to TRBJ2-7; 10 bases align to TRBD1. Sample: peripheral blood mononuclear cells (PBMCs), taken at new diagnosis, from a patient treated with antithyroid drugs. The CDR3 sequence: CASSRQGAAFYEQYF. The CDR3 DNA reads as TGTGCCAGCAGTCGACAGGGGGCAGCGTTCTACGAGCAGTACTTC.